These 2 T cell receptor beta chains originate from one sample sequenced in a study of response to subunit inactivated influenza vaccine. In TCRdb, the RT-PCR reads were re-called with MiXCR into one record per CDR3 protein. The sample lists 590,000 or so distinct CDR3 sequences, about 15% occurring once. This specimen consisted of PBMCs from blood, obtained about 14 days before vaccination. These receptors all stem from a man between 50 and 59 years old who received an inactivated influenza vaccine.

V is TRBV28 and J is TRBJ1-2; perhaps TRBD1 as D (5 bases). This CDR3 comprises 14 residues. CDR1 and CDR2 from the germline V gene are MDHEN and SYDVKM. Trimming pared 2 bases from V and 4 bases from J, leaving 11 bases between. This CDR3 is CASSLGGDLYGYTF. The CDR3 nucleotides are TGTGCCAGCAGTTTAGGGGGAGACCTCTATGGCTACACCTTC.

The CDR3 DNA follows: TGTGCCAGCAGTGCCCATGGGGGTGCTACCGGGGAGCTGTTTTTT. This encodes CASSAHGGATGELFF. The genes are TRBV25-1 and TRBJ2-2; D possibly matches TRBD1 or TRBD2 (5 bases each). The CDR3 is 15 amino acids. Germline CDR1 is MGHDK and CDR2 is SYGVNS. Trimming shortened V by 4 bases and J by 5 bases, and 14 bases separated the two germline ends.